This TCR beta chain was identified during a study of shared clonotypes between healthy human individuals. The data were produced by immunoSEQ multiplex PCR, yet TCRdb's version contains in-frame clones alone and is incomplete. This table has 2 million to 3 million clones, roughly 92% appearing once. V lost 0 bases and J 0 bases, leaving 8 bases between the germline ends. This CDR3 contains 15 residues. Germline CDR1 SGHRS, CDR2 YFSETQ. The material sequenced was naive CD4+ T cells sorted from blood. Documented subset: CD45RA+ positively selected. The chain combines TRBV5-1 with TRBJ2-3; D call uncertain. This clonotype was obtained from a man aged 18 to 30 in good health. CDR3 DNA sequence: TGCGCCAGCAGCTTGGGACTCACTAGCACAGATACGCAGTATTTT. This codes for CASSLGLTSTDTQYF. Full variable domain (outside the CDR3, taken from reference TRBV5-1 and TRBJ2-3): KAGVTQTPRYLIKTRGQQVTLSCSPISGHRSVSWYQQTPGQGLQFLFEYFSETQRNKGNFPGRFSGRQFSNSRSEMNVSTLELGDSALYLCASSLGLTSTDTQYFGPGTRLTVL.